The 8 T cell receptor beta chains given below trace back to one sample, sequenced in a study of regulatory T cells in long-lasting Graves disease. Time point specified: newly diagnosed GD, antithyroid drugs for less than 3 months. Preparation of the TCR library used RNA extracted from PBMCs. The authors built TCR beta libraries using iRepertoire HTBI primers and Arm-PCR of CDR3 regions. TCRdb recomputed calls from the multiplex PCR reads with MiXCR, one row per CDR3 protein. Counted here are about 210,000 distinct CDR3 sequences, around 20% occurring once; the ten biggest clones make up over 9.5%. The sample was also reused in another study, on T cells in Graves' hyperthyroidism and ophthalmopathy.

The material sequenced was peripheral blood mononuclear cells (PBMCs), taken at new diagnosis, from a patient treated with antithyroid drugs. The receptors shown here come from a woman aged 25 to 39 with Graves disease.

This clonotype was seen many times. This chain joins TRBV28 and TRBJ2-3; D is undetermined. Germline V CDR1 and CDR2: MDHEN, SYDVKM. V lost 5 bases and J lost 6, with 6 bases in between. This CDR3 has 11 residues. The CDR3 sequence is CASSAPDTQYF. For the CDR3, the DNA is TGTGCCAGCAGTGCCCCGGATACGCAGTATTTT.

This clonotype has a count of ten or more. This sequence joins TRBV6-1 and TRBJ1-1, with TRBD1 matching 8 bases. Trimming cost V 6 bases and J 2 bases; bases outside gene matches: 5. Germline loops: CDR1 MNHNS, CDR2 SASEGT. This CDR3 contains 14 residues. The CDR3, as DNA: TGTGCCAGCAGGGAACAGGGGGTAAACACTGAAGCTTTCTTT. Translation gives CASREQGVNTEAFF.

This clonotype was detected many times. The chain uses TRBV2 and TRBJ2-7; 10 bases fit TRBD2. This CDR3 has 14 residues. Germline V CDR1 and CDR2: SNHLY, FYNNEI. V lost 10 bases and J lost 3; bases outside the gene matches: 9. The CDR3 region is CATLSGGMNYEQYF. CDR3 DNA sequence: TGTGCCACCCTTAGCGGGGGGATGAACTACGAGCAGTACTTC.

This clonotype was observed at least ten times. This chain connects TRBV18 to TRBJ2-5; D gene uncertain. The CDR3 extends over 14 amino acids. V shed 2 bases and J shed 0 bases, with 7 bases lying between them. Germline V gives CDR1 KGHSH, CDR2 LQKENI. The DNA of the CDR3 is TGTGCCAGCTCACCATGGCGCGACCAAGAGACCCAGTACTTC. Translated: CASSPWRDQETQYF.

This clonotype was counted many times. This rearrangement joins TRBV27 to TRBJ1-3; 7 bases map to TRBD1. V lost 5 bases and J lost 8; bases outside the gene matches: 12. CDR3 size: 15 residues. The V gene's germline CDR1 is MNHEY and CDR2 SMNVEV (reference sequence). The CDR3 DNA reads TGTGCCAGCAGTCCCCCCGCGACAGGGAGGCACACCATATATTTT. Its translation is CASSPPATGRHTIYF.

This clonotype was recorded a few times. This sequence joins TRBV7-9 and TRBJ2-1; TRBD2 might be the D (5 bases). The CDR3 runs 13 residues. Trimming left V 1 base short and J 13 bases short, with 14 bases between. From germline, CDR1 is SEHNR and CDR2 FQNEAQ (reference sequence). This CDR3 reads CASSLEGLGSQFF. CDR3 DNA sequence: TGTGCCAGCAGCTTAGAGGGTCTGGGGAGCCAGTTCTTC.

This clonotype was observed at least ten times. The CDR3 DNA follows: TGTGCCAGTAGTATCGGGGGGGGGGCCTACAATGAGCAGTTCTTC. Translation: CASSIGGGAYNEQFF. The J gene is TRBJ2-1, the V gene TRBV19, with TRBD2 matching over 8 bases. V dropped 3 bases and J dropped 2; count of bases not matched to a gene: 3. The CDR3 is 15 amino acids. Germline V gene lookup returns CDR1 LNHDA and CDR2 SQIVND (reference sequence).

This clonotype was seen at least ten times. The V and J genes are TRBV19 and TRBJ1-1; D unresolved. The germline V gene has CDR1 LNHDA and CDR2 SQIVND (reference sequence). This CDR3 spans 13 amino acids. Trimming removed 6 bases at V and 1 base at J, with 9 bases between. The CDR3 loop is CASRERGNTEAFF. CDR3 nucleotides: TGTGCCAGTAGGGAGAGAGGGAACACTGAAGCTTTCTTT.